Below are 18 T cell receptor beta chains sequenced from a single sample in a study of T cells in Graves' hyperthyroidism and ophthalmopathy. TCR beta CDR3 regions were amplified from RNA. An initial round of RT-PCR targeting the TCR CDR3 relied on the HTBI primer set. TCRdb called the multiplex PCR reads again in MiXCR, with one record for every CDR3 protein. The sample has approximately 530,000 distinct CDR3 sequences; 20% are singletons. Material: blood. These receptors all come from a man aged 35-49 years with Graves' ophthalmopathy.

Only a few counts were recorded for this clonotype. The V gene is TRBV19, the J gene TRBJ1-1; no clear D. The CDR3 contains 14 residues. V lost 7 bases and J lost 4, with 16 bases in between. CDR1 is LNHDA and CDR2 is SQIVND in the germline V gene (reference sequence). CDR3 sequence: CASTSGSPSTEAFF. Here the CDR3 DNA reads TGTGCCAGTACCTCAGGTTCTCCGAGCACTGAAGCTTTCTTT.

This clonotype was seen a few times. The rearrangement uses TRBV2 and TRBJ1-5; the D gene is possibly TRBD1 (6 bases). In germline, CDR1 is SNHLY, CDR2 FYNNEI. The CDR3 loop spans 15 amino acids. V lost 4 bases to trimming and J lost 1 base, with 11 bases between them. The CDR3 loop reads CASSAPGGSNQPQHF. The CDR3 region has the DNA TGTGCCAGCAGTGCCCCGGGGGGCAGCAATCAGCCCCAGCATTTT.

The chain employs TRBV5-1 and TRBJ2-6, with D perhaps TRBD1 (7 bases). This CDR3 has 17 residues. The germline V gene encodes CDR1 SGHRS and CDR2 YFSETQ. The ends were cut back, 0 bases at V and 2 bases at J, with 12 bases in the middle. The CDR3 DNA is TGCGCCAGCAGCTTGGGGCAGGGGGGTCCTGGGGCCAACGTCCTGACTTTC. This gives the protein CASSLGQGGPGANVLTF.

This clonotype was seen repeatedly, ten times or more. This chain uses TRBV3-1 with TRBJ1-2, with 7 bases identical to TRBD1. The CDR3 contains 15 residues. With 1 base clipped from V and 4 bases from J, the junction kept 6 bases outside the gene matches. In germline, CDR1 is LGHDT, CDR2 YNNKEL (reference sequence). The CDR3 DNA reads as TGTGCCAGCAGCCAAGGGACCCAGGGGGGCTATGGCTACACCTTC. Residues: CASSQGTQGGYGYTF.

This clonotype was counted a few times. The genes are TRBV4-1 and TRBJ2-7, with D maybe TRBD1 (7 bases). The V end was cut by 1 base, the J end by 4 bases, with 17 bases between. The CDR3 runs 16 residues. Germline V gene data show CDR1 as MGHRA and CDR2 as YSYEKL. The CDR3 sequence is CASSQAGGTADYEQYF. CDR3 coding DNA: TGCGCCAGCAGCCAAGCTGGAGGGACAGCTGATTACGAGCAGTACTTC.

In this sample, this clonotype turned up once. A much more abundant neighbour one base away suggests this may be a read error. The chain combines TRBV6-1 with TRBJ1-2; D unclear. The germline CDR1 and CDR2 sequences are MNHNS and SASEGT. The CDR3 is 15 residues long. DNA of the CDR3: TGTGCCAGCAGTGACGGCCTAACTTTCAGCTATGGCCACACCTTC. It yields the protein CASSDGLTFSYGHTF.

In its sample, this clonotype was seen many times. The CDR3 DNA follows: TGTGCCAGCAACCGAGCGGGGGGGCCAAAACGCACAGATACGCAGTATTTT. Translated: CASNRAGGPKRTDTQYF. J is TRBJ2-3 and V is TRBV6-1, with 10 bases fitting TRBD2. Germline CDR1 MNHNS, CDR2 SASEGT. The CDR3 runs to 17 residues. With V trimmed by 7 bases and J by 1 base, 11 bases remained unmatched.

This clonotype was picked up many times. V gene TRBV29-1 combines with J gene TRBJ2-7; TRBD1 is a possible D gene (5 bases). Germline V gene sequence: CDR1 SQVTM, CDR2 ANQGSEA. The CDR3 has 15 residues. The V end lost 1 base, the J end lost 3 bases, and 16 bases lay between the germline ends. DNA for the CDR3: TGCAGCGTTGAAGGGGTAGGGGTTCGGAGCTACGAGCAGTACTTC. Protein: CSVEGVGVRSYEQYF.

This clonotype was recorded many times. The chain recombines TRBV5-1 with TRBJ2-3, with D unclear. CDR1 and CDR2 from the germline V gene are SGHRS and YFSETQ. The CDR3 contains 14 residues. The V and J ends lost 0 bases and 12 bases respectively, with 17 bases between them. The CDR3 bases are TGCGCCAGCAGCTTGGATGCAACCTCCAACCTCCAGTATTTT. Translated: CASSLDATSNLQYF. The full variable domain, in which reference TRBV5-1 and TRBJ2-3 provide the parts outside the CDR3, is KAGVTQTPRYLIKTRGQQVTLSCSPISGHRSVSWYQQTPGQGLQFLFEYFSETQRNKGNFPGRFSGRQFSNSRSEMNVSTLELGDSALYLCASSLDATSNLQYFGPGTRLTVL.

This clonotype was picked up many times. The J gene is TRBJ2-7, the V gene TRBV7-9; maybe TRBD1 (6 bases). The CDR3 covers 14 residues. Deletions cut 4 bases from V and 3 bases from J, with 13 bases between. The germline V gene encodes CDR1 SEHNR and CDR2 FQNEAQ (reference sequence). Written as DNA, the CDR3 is TGTGCCAGCAGCTGGGGGCCTCTCCACTACGAGCAGTACTTC. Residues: CASSWGPLHYEQYF.

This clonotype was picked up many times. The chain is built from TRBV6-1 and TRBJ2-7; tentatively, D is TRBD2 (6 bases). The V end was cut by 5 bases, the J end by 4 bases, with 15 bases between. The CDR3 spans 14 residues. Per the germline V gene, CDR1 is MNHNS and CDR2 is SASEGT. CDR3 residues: CASSPTRGSYEQYF. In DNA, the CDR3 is TGTGCCAGCAGTCCCACTCGGGGGAGTTACGAGCAGTACTTC.

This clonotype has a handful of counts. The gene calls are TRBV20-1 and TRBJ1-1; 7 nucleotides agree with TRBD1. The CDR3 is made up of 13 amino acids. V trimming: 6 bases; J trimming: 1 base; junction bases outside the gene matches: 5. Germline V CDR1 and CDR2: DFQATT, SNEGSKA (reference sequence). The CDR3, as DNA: TGCAGTGCCAGTCCAGGGGGGAACACTGAAGCTTTCTTT. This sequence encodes CSASPGGNTEAFF.

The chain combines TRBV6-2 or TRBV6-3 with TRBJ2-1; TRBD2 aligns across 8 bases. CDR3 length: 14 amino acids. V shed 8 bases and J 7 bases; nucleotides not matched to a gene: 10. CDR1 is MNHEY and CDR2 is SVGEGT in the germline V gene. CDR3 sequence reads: CASAPGLVGNEQFF. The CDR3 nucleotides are TGTGCCAGCGCCCCGGGACTAGTGGGAAATGAGCAGTTCTTC.

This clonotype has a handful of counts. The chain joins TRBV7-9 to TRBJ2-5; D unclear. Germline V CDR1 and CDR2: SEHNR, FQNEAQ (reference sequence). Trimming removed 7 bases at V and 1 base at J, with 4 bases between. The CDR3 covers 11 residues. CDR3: CASNIQETQYF. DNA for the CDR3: TGTGCCAGCAACATCCAAGAGACCCAGTACTTC.

CDR3 region: CATPGQASYEQYF. CDR3 coding DNA: TGTGCCACCCCGGGACAGGCCTCCTACGAGCAGTACTTC. This chain uses TRBV24-1 with TRBJ2-7; TRBD1 matches at 8 bases. The length of the CDR3 is 13 residues. Losses at the gene ends were 9 bases for V and 0 bases for J; bases not matched to a gene: 3. CDR1 is KGHDR, CDR2 SFDVKD, per germline.

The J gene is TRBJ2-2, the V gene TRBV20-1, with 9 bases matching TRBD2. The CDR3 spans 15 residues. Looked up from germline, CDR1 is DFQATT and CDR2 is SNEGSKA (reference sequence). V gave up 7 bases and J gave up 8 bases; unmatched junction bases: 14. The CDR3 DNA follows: TGCAGTGGAAAAAATAGCGGGAGTGGCCCAGGGGAGCTGTTTTTT. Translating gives CSGKNSGSGPGELFF.

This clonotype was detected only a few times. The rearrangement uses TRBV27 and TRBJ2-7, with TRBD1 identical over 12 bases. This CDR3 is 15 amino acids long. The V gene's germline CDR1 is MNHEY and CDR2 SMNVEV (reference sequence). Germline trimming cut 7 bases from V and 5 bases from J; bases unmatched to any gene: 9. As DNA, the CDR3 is TGTGCCAGCATGCCGGGGACAGGGGGCTTGGACGAGCAGTACTTC. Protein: CASMPGTGGLDEQYF.

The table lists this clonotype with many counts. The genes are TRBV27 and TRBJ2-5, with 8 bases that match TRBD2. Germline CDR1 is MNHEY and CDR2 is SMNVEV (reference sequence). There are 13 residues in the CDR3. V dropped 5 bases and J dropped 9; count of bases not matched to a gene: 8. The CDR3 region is CASSLGLASSQYF. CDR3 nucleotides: TGTGCCAGCAGTCTCGGACTAGCTTCCTCCCAGTACTTC.